This T cell receptor beta chain was identified in a study of patients and donors after allogeneic stem cell transplantation. This clonotype was detected many times. The CDR3 is 15 residues long. Losses at the gene ends were 4 bases for V and 1 base for J; bases not matched to a gene: 6. Germline-derived CDR1 and CDR2 are MGHRA and YSYEKL. TCRdb redid the calling of the RT-PCR reads with MiXCR, one entry per CDR3 protein. The repertoire includes hundreds of thousands of distinct CDR3 sequences, around 15% of them detected once, and around 7.2% sits in the top ten. V gene TRBV4-1 combines with J gene TRBJ1-1; 7 nucleotides match TRBD1. This clonotype was sampled from a human donor who was either an allogeneic HSCT recipient or a stem cell or donor lymphocyte infusion donor (not recorded which). It is not recorded whose cells these are; they may come from a transplant donor. Sequencing was done on a sample of blood, either unsorted or a sorted T cell fraction (not recorded which). The CDR3 sequence is CASSPLGQQNTEAFF. For the CDR3, the DNA is TGCGCCAGCAGCCCTCTGGGACAGCAGAACACTGAAGCTTTCTTT.